Detailed here is one T cell receptor (beta chain). The data belong to a study of blood T cell repertoires in COVID-19. The table came from immunoSEQ multiplex PCR; TCRdb's copy has only in-frame clones and leaves some out. The data show tens of thousands of clones, with approximately 79% seen just once and roughly 30% held by the top ten. The source material was peripheral blood. The source of this sequence is a woman older than 75 with acute or convalescent COVID-19.

As DNA, the CDR3 is TGTGCCAGCAGCCTGATCGAGGGAACACAAGAGACCCAGTACTTC. Amino acids: CASSLIEGTQETQYF. The chain couples TRBV14 to TRBJ2-5; tentatively, D is TRBD2 (5 bases). CDR1 and CDR2 from the germline V gene are SGHDN and FVKESK. CDR3 length: 15 residues. V shed 4 bases and J shed 2 bases, with 14 bases lying between them.